The clone carrying this T cell receptor beta chain occurred once. The CDR3 covers 16 residues. Per the germline V gene, CDR1 is SGHAT and CDR2 is FQNNGV. J was trimmed by 5 bases and V by 1 base; bases with no gene match: 9. This cohort consisted of healthy bone marrow donors. When sampled, the donors appeared nominally healthy, though they likely had unrecorded immune exposures. The record originates from a study of cytomegalovirus exposure and HLA in healthy donors. Study overall: A prior study identified roughly 110 million unique TCR beta sequences from roughly 170 million T cells.

The PCR had 60 Vbeta and 13 Jbeta primers. The method was immunoSEQ multiplex PCR; TCRdb's version includes in-frame clones alone and lacks a portion of them. The repertoire includes fewer than 200,000 clones, roughly 82% of them detected once, and around 3% sits in the top ten. The clonotype comes from a woman aged 50 to 60 in good health and CMV-seropositive. The chain links TRBV11-2 to TRBJ2-5; 8 nucleotides agree with TRBD2. Sample: PBMCs. The CDR3 sequence is CASSLAANGGAETQYF. In DNA, the CDR3 is TGTGCCAGCAGCTTAGCCGCGAACGGGGGGGCGGAGACCCAGTACTTC.